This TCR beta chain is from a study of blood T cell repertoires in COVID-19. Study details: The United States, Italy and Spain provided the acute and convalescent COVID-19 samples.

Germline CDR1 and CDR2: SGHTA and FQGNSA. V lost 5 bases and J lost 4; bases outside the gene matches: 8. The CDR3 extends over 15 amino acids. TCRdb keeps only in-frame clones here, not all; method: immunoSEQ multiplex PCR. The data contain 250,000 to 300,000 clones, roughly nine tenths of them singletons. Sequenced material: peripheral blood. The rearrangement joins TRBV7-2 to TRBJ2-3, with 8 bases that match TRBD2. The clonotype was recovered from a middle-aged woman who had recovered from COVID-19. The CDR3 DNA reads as TGTGCCAGCAGCCCCAAGCGGGGGCCGGCAGATACGCAGTATTTT. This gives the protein CASSPKRGPADTQYF.